This T cell receptor beta chain was sequenced in a study of T-cell memory formation after mild COVID-19. The V gene end was trimmed by 6 bases and the J gene end by 6 bases; junction bases not matched to a gene: 5. Germline V gene sequence: CDR1 KGHSH, CDR2 LQKENI. The CDR3 contains 13 residues. Study findings and constraints: Contracting CD4+ clones sat mainly in CM and EM; CD8+ in EMRA. Whereas later expanders leaned CD4+, clones contracting day 15 to 85 showed a balanced CD4/CD8 makeup.

Each CDR3 protein gets one entry after TCRdb re-called the 5' RACE reads with MiXCR. The sample shows 470,000 or so distinct CDR3 sequences, 25% of them seen only once. In its sample, this clonotype was seen a few times. Its matching antigen is unknown. The clonotype comes from an adult woman who had mild COVID-19 (a few samples of this study predate the infection). Cell type and time point are not known. Sequenced material: PBMCs or a T cell subset sorted from them (not recorded which). The chain couples TRBV18 to TRBJ1-2; 9 bases agree with TRBD1. In nucleotides, the CDR3 is TGTGCCAGCTCTCCCGGGACAGGGAATGGCTACACCTTC. Translated: CASSPGTGNGYTF.